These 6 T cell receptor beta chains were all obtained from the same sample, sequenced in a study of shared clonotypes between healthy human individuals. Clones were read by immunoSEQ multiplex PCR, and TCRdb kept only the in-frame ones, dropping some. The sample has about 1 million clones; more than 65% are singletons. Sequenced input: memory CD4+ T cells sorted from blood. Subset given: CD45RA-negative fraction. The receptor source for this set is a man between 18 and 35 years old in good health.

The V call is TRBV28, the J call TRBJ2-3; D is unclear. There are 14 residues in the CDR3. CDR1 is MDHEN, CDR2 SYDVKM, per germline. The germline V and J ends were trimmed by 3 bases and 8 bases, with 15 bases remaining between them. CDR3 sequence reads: CASSFSPSLGTQYF. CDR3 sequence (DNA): TGTGCCAGCAGTTTCTCGCCGAGCCTAGGTACGCAGTATTTT.

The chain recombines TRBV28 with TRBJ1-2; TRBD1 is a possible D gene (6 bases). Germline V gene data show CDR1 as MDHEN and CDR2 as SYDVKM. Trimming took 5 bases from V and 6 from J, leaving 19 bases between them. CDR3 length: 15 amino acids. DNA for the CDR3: TGTGCCAGCAGTGATGGGGGCCGAGTTAGTAATGGCTACACCTTC. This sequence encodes CASSDGGRVSNGYTF.

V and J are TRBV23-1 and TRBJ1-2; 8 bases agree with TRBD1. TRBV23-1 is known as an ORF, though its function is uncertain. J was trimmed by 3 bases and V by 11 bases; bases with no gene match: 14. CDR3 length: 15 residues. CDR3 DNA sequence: TGCGCCTCGATTAGACAGGGGCGTAAAGACTATGGCTACACCTTC. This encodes CASIRQGRKDYGYTF.

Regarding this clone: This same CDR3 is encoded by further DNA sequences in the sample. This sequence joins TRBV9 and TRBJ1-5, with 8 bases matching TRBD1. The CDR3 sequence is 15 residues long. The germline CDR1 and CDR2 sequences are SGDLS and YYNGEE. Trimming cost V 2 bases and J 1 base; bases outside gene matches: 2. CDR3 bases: TGTGCCAGCAGCGTTGGACAGGGAAGCAATCAGCCCCAGCATTTT. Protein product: CASSVGQGSNQPQHF.

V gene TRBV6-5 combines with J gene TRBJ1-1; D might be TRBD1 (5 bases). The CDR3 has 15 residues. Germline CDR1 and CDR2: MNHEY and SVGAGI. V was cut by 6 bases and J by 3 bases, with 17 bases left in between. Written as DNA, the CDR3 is TGTGCCAGCAGAAGGGGAAGGAATGTGTACACTGAAGCTTTCTTT. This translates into CASRRGRNVYTEAFF.

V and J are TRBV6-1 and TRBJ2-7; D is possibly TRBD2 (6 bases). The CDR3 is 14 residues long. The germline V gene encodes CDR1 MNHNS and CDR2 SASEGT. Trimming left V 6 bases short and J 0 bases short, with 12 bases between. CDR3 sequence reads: CASRGSGYSYEQYF. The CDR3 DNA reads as TGTGCCAGCAGAGGAAGCGGGTACTCCTACGAGCAGTACTTC.